Included here is one T cell receptor (beta chain) sequence, with context. Its antigen remains unknown. PCR was performed using 60 Vbeta and 13 Jbeta primers. Sequenced by immunoSEQ multiplex PCR; TCRdb stores in-frame clones only, minus some. The data contain about 180,000 clones, around 77% of them singletons. This entry comes from a study of cytomegalovirus exposure and HLA in healthy donors. Germline-derived CDR1 and CDR2 are SQVTM and ANQGSEA. The CDR3 spans 11 residues. V gave up 6 bases and J gave up 13 bases, with 15 bases separating them. Study-wide results and limits: Using a false discovery rate of 0.05, a later analysis showed that 15,000 to 20,000 TCR beta sequences were associated with HLA alleles. Solely CMV serostatus was available to characterize immune exposure.

The sequence was collected from a man aged 60 to 69 in good health and CMV-seronegative. This chain joins TRBV29-1 and TRBJ2-2, with a possible D match to TRBD1 (7 bases). Sequencing input: PBMCs. The chain's CDR3 is CSVTAGGGLFF. The DNA for the CDR3 is TGCAGCGTCACAGCAGGGGGAGGGCTGTTTTTT.